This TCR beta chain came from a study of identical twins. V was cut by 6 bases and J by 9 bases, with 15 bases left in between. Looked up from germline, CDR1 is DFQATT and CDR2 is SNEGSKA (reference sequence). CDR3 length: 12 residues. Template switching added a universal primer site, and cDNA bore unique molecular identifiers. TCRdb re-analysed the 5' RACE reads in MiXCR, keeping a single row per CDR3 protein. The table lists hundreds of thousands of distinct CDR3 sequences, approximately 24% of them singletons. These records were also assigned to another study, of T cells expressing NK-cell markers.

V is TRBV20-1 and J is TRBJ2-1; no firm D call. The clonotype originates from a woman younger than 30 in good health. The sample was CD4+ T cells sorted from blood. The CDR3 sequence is CSAEPPLGEQFF. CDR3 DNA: TGCAGTGCCGAGCCCCCGCTGGGTGAGCAGTTCTTC.